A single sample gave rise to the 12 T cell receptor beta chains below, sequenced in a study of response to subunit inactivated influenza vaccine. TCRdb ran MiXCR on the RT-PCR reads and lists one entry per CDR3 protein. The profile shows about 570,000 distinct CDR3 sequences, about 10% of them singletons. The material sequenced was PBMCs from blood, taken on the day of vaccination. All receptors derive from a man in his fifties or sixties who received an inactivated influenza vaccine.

CDR3 DNA: TGTGCCAGCAATCCTGCCGGGCCGCGGTATGGCTACACCTTC. It codes for CASNPAGPRYGYTF. V gene TRBV28 combines with J gene TRBJ1-2; D unclear. The germline CDR1 and CDR2 sequences are MDHEN and SYDVKM. Trimming shortened V by 7 bases and J by 5 bases, and 17 bases separated the two germline ends. CDR3 size: 14 residues.

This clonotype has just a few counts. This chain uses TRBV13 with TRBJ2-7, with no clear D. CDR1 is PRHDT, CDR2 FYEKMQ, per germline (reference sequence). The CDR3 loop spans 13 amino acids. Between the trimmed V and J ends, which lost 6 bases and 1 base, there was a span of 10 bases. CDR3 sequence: CASRYDGSYEQYF. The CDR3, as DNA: TGTGCCAGCAGATACGACGGTTCCTACGAGCAGTACTTC.

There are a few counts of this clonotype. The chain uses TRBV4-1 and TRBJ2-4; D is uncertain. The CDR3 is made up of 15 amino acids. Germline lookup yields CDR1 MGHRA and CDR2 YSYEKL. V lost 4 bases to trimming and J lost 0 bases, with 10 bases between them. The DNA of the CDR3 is TGCGCCAGCAGCCCGCTCCCAGTAGCCAAAAACATTCAGTACTTC. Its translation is CASSPLPVAKNIQYF.

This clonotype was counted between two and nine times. The CDR3 is CSVGANYEQYF. CDR3 nucleotide sequence: TGCAGCGTCGGGGCTAACTACGAGCAGTACTTC. V gene TRBV29-1 combines with J gene TRBJ2-7; D could derive from TRBD1 or TRBD2 (5 bases each). This CDR3 is built from 11 residues. The V and J ends lost 6 bases and 3 bases respectively, with 9 bases between them. The germline V gene encodes CDR1 SQVTM and CDR2 ANQGSEA.

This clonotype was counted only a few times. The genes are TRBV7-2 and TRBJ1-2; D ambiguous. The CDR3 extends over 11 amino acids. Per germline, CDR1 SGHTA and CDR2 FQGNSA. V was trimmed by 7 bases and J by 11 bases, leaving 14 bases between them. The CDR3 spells CASTATGRYTF. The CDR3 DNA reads TGTGCCAGCACCGCCACGGGGAGATACACCTTC.

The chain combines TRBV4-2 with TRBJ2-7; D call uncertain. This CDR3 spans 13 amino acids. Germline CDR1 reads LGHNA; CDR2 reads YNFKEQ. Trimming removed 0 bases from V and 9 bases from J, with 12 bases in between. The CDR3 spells CASSQEGVMAQYF. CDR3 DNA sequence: TGTGCCAGCAGCCAAGAGGGCGTCATGGCGCAGTACTTC.

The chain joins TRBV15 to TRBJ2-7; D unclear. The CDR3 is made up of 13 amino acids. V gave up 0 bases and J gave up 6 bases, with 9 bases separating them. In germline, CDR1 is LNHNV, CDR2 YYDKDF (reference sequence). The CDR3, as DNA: TGTGCCACCAGCAGAGATAGTGGCTGCGAGCAGTACTTC. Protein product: CATSRDSGCEQYF.

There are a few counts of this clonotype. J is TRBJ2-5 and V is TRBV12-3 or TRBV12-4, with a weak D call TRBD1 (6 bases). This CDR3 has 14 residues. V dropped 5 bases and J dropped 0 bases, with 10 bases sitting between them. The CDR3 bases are TGTGCCAGCAGTCCGGGGACACACCAAGAGACCCAGTACTTC. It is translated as CASSPGTHQETQYF.

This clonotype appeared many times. The CDR3 DNA reads TGTGCCAGCAGCCAAGTCGGCGGTGACACTGAAGCTTTCTTT. Translating gives CASSQVGGDTEAFF. V gene TRBV3-1 combines with J gene TRBJ1-1, with no clear D. Trimming pared 1 base from V and 3 bases from J, leaving 9 bases between. The CDR3 contains 14 residues. Germline V gene lookup returns CDR1 LGHDT and CDR2 YNNKEL (reference sequence).

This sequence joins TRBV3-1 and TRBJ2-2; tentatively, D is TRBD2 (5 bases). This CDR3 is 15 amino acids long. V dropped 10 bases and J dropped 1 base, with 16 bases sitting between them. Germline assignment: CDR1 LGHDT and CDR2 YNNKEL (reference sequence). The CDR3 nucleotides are TGTGCCAAAAGCCCAGGCGGGTTGAACACCGGGGAGCTGTTTTTT. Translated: CAKSPGGLNTGELFF.

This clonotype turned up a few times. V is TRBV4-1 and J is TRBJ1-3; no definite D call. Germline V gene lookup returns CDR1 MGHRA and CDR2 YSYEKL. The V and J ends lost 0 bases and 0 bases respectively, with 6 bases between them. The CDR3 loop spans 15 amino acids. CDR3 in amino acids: CASSQDSNSGNTIYF. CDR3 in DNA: TGCGCCAGCAGCCAAGATTCCAACTCTGGAAACACCATATATTTT.

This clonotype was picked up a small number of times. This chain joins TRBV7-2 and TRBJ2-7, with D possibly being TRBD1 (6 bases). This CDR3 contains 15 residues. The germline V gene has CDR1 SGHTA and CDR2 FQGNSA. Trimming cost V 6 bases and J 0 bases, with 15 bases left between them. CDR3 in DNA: TGTGCCAGCAGAAAAACAGGGTCCGGCTCCTACGAGCAGTACTTC. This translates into CASRKTGSGSYEQYF.